The clone carrying this T cell receptor beta chain came up many times. Amplified regions were TCR beta CDR3 sequences from RNA transcripts. During a first-round RT-PCR of the TCR CDR3, the HTBI primer set was used. One entry per CDR3 protein results from TCRdb running MiXCR on the multiplex PCR reads. The data hold 400,000 to 600,000 distinct CDR3 sequences, with less than 25% observed a single time. The authors took PBMCs from about 9.5 ml fresh peripheral blood. CDR3 size: 15 residues. The J segment lost 2 bases and the V segment lost 3 bases, leaving 3 bases of the junction unmatched. Per the germline V gene, CDR1 is ENHRY and CDR2 is SYGVKD. These data originate in a study of T cells in Graves' hyperthyroidism and ophthalmopathy.

Specimen: blood. The V and J genes are TRBV10-3 and TRBJ2-5, with TRBD2 matching 10 bases. The TCR originated in a man in his late teens or twenties with Graves' hyperthyroidism. CDR3 bases: TGTGCCATCAGTGATTTAGCGGGGGGACAAGAGACCCAGTACTTC. Protein sequence: CAISDLAGGQETQYF.